The following is a TCR beta chain sequence with its context. The data stem from a study of blood T cell repertoires in COVID-19. Study context: Both acute and convalescent COVID-19 samples were obtained from the United States, Italy and Spain. Sources were T cells, B-cell-depleted T cells, or PBMCs; the material itself was cDNA or gDNA.

Original processing notes: Estimation of nucleated cell counts was performed using reference gene primer amplification. Some clones are missing from TCRdb's copy, which holds only in-frame ones; the method was immunoSEQ multiplex PCR. V, J and clone size reflect that table, while D and trimming were determined from the DNA. The sample has around 250,000 clones, less than 90% seen once. Sample: peripheral blood. The clonotype originates from a man in his 60s with acute or convalescent COVID-19.

The CDR3 sequence is CASSLYLAGAYEQYF. The CDR3 bases are TGTGCCAGCAGCCTTTACCTAGCGGGGGCCTACGAGCAGTACTTC. The chain recombines TRBV3-1 (or the pseudogene TRBV3-2) with TRBJ2-7; 10 bases line up with TRBD2. V gave up 4 bases and J gave up 2 bases; unmatched junction bases: 5. The germline V gene has CDR1 LGHDT and CDR2 YNNKEL (reference sequence). This CDR3 contains 15 residues.